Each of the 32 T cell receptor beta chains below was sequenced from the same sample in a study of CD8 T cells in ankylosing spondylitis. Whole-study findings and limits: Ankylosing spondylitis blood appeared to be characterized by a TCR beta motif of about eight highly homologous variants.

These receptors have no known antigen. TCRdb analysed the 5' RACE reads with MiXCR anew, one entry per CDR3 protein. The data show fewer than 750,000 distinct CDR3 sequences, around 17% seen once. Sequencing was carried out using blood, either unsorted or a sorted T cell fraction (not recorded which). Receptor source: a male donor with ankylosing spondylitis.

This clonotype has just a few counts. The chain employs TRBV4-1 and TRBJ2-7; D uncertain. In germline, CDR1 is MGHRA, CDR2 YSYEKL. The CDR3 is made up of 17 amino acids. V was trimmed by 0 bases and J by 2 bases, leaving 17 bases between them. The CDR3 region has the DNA TGCGCCAGCAGCCAAGATCTGAGGACCAGAGGAACCTACGAGCAGTACTTC. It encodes CASSQDLRTRGTYEQYF.

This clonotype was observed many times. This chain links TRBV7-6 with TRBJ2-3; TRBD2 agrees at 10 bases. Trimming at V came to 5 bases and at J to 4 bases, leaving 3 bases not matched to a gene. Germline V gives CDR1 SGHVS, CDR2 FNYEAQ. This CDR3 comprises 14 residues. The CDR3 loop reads CASSRGTSADTQYF. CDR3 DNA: TGTGCCAGCAGCAGAGGGACTAGCGCAGATACGCAGTATTTT.

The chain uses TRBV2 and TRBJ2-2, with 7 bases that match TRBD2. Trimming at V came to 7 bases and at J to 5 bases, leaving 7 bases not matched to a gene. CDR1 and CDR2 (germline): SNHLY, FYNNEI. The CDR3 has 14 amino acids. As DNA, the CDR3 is TGTGCCAGCACCAGGGAGGGAAGGACCGGGGAGCTGTTTTTT. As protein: CASTREGRTGELFF.

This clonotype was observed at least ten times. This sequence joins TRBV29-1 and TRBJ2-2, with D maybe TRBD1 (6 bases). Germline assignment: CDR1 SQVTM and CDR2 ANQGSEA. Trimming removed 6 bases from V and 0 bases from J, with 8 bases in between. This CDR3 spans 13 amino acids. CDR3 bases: TGCAGCGTGGACAGCACGAACACCGGGGAGCTGTTTTTT. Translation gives CSVDSTNTGELFF.

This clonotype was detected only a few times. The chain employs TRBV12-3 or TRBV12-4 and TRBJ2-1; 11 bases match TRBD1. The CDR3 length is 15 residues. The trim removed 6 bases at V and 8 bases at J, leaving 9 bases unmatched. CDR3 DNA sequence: TGTGCCAGCAGCGGACAGGGGGCAAGGGCTCATGAGCAGTTCTTC. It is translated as CASSGQGARAHEQFF.

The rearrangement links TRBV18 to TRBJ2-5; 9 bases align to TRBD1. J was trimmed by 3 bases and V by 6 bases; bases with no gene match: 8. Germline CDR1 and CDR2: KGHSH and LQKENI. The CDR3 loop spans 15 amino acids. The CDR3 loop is CASSSRQGVKETQYF. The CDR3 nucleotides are TGTGCCAGCTCGTCGAGACAGGGGGTCAAAGAGACCCAGTACTTC.

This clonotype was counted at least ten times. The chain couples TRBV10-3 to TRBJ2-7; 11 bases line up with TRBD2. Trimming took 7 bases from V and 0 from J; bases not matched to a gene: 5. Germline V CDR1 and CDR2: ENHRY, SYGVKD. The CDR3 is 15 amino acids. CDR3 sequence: CAITPTSGSSYEQYF. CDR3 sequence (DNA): TGTGCCATCACTCCCACTAGCGGGAGCTCCTACGAGCAGTACTTC.

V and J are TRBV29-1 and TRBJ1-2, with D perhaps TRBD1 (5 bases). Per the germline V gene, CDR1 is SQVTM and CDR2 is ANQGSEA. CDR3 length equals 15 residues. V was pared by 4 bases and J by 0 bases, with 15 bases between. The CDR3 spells CSVVLSGKTNYGYTF. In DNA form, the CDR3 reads TGCAGCGTTGTTCTCTCAGGGAAGACTAACTATGGCTACACCTTC.

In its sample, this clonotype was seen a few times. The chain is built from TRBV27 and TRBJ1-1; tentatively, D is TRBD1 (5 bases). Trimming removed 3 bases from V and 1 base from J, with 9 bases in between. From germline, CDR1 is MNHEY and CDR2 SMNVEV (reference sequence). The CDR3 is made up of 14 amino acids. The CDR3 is CASSFQQANTEAFF. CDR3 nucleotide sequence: TGTGCCAGCAGTTTCCAACAGGCGAACACTGAAGCTTTCTTT.

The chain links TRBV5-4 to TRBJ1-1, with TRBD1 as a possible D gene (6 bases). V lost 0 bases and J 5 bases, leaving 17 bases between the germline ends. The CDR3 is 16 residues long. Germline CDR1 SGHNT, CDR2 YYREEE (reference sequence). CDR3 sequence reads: CASSLGTARVETEAFF. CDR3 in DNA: TGTGCCAGCAGCTTGGGGACAGCTAGGGTGGAAACTGAAGCTTTCTTT.

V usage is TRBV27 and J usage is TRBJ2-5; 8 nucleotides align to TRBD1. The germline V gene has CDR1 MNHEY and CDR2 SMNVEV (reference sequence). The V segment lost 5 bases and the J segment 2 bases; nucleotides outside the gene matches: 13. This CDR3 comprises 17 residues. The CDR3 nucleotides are TGTGCCAGCAGTCCATTTTGGACAGGGTCGGCTCAAGAGACCCAGTACTTC. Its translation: CASSPFWTGSAQETQYF.

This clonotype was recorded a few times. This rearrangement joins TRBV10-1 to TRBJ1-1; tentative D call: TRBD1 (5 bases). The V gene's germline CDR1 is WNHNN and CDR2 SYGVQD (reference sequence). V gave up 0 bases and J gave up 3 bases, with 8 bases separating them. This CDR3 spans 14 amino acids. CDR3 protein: CASSESRQHTEAFF. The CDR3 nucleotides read TGCGCCAGCAGTGAGTCGAGACAGCACACTGAAGCTTTCTTT.

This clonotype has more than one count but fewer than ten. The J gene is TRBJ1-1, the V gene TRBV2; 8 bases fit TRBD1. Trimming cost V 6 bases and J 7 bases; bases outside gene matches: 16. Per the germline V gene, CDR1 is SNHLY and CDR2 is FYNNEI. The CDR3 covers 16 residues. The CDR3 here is CASSPSPRTGNYEAFF. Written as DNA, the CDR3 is TGTGCCAGCAGCCCCTCCCCACGGACAGGGAACTATGAAGCTTTCTTT.

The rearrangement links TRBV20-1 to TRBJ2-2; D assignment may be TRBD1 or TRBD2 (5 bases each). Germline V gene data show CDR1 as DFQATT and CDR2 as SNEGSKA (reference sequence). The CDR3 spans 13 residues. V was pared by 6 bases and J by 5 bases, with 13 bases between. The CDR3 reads CSARDLRTGELFF. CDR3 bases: TGCAGTGCCAGGGACCTGAGAACCGGGGAGCTGTTTTTT.

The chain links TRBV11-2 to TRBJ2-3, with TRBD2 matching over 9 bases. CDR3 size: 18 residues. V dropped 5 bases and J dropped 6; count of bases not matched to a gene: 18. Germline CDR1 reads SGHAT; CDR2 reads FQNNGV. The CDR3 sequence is CASSLRLTSGYRGDTQYF. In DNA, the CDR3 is TGTGCCAGCAGCCTAAGATTGACTAGCGGATACCGAGGGGATACGCAGTATTTT.

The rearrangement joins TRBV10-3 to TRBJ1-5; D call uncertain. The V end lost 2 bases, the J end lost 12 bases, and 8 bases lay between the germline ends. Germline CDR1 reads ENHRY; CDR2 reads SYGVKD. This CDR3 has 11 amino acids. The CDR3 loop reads CAISEPLNQHF. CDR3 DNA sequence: TGTGCCATCAGTGAGCCCCTCAACCAGCATTTT.

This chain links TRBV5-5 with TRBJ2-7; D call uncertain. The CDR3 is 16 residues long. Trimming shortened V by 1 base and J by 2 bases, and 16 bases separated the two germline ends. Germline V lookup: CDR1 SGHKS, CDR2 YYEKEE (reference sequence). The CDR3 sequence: CASSLSVGSLTYEQYF. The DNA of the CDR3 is TGTGCCAGCAGCTTGTCTGTGGGAAGTTTGACCTACGAGCAGTACTTC.

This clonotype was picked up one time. The CDR3 bases are TGTGCCAGCAGCTCGCGGGGGGCCGGCGCAGATACGCAGTATTTT. Residues: CASSSRGAGADTQYF. The rearrangement links TRBV11-2 to TRBJ2-3; 8 nucleotides line up with TRBD2. V gave up 4 bases and J gave up 4 bases; unmatched junction bases: 7. The CDR3 covers 15 residues. Germline V gene sequence: CDR1 SGHAT, CDR2 FQNNGV.

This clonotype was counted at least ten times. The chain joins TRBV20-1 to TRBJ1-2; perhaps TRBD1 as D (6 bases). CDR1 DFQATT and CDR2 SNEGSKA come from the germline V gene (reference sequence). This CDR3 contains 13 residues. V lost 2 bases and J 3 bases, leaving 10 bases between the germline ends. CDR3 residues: CSARNREDYGYTF. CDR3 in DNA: TGCAGTGCTAGAAACAGGGAGGACTATGGCTACACCTTC.

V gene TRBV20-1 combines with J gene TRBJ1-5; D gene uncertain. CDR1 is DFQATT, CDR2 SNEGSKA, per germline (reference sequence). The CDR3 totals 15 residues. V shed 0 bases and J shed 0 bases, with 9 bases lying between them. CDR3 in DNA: TGCAGTGCTAGAGATCCCCAGGATAGCAATCAGCCCCAGCATTTT. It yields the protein CSARDPQDSNQPQHF.

In DNA form, the CDR3 reads TGCAGTGCCCGGGGGGACCCGACCGCCACAGATACGCAGTATTTT. As protein: CSARGDPTATDTQYF. The chain uses TRBV20-1 and TRBJ2-3; TRBD2 aligns across 7 bases. This CDR3 contains 15 residues. The ends lost 6 bases at V and 2 bases at J; junction bases unmatched: 11. Germline CDR1 is DFQATT and CDR2 is SNEGSKA (reference sequence).

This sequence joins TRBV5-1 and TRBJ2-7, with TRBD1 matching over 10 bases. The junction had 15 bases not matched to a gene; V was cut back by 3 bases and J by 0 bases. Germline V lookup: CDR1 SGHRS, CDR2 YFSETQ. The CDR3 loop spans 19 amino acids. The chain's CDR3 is CASSSGPGQGSFSSYEQYF. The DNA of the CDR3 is TGCGCCAGCAGCTCCGGCCCGGGACAGGGGTCCTTTAGCTCCTACGAGCAGTACTTC.

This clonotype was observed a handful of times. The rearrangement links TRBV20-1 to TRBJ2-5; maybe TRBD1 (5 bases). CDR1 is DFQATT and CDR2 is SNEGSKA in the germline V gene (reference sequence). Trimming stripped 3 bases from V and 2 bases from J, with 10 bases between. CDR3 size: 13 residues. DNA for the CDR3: TGCAGTGCTAGTCTCCCAGGGCAAGAGACCCAGTACTTC. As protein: CSASLPGQETQYF.

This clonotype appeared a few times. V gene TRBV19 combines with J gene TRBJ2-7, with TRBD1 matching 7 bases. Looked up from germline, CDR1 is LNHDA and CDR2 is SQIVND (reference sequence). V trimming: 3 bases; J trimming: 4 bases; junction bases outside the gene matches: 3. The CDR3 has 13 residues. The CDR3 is CASSITGVYEQYF. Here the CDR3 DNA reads TGTGCCAGTAGTATTACAGGGGTTTACGAGCAGTACTTC. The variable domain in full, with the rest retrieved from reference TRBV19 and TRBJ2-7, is DGGITQSPKYLFRKEGQNVTLSCEQNLNHDAMYWYRQDPGQGLRLIYYSQIVNDFQKGDIAEGYSVSREKKESFPLTVTSAQKNPTAFYLCASSITGVYEQYFGPGTRLTVT.

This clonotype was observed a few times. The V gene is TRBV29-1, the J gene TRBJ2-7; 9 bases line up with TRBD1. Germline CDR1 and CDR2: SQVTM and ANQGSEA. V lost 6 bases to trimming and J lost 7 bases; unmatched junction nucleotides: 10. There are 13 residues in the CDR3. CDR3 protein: CSVAGQGSVEQYF. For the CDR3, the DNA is TGCAGCGTAGCGGGACAGGGCTCCGTTGAGCAGTACTTC.

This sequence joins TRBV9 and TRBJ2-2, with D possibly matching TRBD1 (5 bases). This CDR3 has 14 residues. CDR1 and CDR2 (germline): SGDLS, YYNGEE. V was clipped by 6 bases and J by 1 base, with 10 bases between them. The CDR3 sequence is CASTDRVNTGELFF. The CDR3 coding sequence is TGTGCCAGCACAGACAGAGTGAACACCGGGGAGCTGTTTTTT.

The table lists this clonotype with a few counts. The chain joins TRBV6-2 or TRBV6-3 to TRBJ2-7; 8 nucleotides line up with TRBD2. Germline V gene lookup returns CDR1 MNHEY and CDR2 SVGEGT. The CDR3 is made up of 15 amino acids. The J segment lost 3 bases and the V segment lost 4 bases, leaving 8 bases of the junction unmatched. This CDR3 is CASSSVLAVDYEQYF. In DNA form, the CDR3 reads TGTGCCAGCAGTTCCGTACTAGCGGTAGACTACGAGCAGTACTTC.

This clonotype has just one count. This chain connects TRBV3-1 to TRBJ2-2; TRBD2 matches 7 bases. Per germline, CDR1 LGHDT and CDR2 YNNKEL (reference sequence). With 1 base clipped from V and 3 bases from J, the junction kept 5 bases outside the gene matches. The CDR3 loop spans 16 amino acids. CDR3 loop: CASSQGEGRDTGELFF. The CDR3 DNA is TGTGCCAGCAGCCAAGGGGAGGGGAGAGACACCGGGGAGCTGTTTTTT. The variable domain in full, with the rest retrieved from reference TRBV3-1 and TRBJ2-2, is DTAVSQTPKYLVTQMGNDKSIKCEQNLGHDTMYWYKQDSKKFLKIMFSYNNKELIINETVPNRFSPKSPDKAHLNLHINSLELGDSAVYFCASSQGEGRDTGELFFGEGSRLTVL.

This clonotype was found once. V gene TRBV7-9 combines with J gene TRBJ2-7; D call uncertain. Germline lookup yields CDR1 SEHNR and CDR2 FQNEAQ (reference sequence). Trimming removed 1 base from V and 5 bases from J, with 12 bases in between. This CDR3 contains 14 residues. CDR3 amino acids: CASSLVPVTDEQYF. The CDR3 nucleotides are TGTGCCAGCAGCTTAGTCCCGGTTACGGACGAGCAGTACTTC.

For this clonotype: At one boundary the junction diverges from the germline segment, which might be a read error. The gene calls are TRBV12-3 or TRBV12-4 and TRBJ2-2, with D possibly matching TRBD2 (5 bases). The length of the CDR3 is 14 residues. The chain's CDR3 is CASSSRYNTGELVF. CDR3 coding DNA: TGTGCCAGCAGTTCCCGCTATAACACCGGGGAGCTGGTTTTT.

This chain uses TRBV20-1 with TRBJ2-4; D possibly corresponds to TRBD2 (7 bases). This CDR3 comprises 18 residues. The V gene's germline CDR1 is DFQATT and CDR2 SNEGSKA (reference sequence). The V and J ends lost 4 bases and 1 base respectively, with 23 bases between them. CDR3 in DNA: TGCAGTGCTAACCAAGTCGGTAGGGGGGGAGGGGCCAAAAACATTCAGTACTTC. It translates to CSANQVGRGGGAKNIQYF.

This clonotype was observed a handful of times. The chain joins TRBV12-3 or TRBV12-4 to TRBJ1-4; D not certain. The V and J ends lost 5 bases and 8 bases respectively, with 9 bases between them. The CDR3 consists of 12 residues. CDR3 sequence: CASSRRLEKLFF. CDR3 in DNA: TGTGCCAGCAGTCGCCGATTGGAAAAACTGTTTTTT.